This T cell receptor (beta chain) emerged from a study of blood T cell repertoires in COVID-19. In the study overall: The United States, Italy and Spain supplied acute and convalescent COVID-19 samples. Sample material is recorded as cDNA or gDNA derived from T cells, B-cell-depleted T cells, or PBMCs.

How the authors handled the data: Cell counts per sample came from amplifying reference gene primers. The table came from immunoSEQ multiplex PCR; TCRdb's copy has only in-frame clones and leaves some out. The DNA was the basis for D and trimming; V, J and clone size are from that table. The repertoire holds 180,000 or so clones, about 90% seen once, with just under 2.5% in the top ten. The CDR3 has 14 amino acids. Per germline, CDR1 SNHLY and CDR2 FYNNEI. Trimming removed 7 bases from V and 7 bases from J, with 19 bases in between. The chain is built from TRBV2 and TRBJ1-1; D not certain. Sequencing was carried out using peripheral blood. The TCR was taken from a man aged 35 to 55 with active or convalescent COVID-19. The CDR3 spells CASTQTRTASEAFF. CDR3 sequence (DNA): TGTGCCAGCACCCAAACTAGGACGGCTAGTGAAGCTTTCTTT.